This TCR beta chain was sequenced for a study of neoadjuvant anti-PD-1 for oral cavity cancer. Background on the study: Most patients had three to four biweekly doses of 3 mg/kg nivolumab before resection.

This clone was observed a handful of times. Assay: immunoSEQ multiplex PCR; the TCRdb copy retains only in-frame clones and omits some. This table has 25,000 or so clones, around 26% appearing once. V was clipped by 4 bases and J by 1 base, with 12 bases between them. In germline, CDR1 is MGHRA, CDR2 YSYEKL. The CDR3 is made up of 15 amino acids. Time point in this sample: after neoadjuvant nivolumab, at surgical resection. This clonotype was obtained from a person aged 35 to 85 with oral cavity squamous cell carcinoma. Sequences were derived from tumor tissue, sampled after nivolumab (anti-PD-1) treatment. The gene calls are TRBV4-1 and TRBJ2-3; D unresolved. This CDR3 is CASSRAVIGTDTQYF. Written as DNA, the CDR3 is TGCGCCAGCAGCCGGGCGGTGATAGGCACAGATACGCAGTATTTT.